This TCR beta chain was retrieved from a study of somatic mutations in cytotoxic T cells in rheumatoid arthritis. A remark on this clone: The antigen is undetermined.

This table comes from immunoSEQ multiplex PCR, and its TCRdb copy is limited to in-frame clones, with some not included. The data contain some 13,000 clones, 70% to 80% of them singletons. Overall study results and limits: The targets (antigens) of the expanded CD8+ clones were not known. Each of about an eighth of the roughly 60 patients had a largest CD8+ clone that made up more than 20% of CD8+ cells. Compared with age-matched healthy controls, rheumatoid arthritis patients did not differ significantly in CD8+ T-cell clonality.

CDR1 and CDR2 from the germline V gene are WSHSY and SAAADI. This CDR3 comprises 13 residues. The ends were cut back, 3 bases at V and 9 bases at J, with 9 bases in the middle. The rearrangement joins TRBV10-2 to TRBJ1-6; D gene ambiguous. The sample comprised CD8+ T cells sorted from blood. The sequence derives from a man aged 50-60 years in good health. CDR3 nucleotide sequence: TGCGCCAGCAGTGATGGACGGGGTTCACCCCTCCACTTT. Its translation is CASSDGRGSPLHF.